Shown below are 14 T cell receptor beta chains from a single sample sequenced in a study of blood T cell repertoires in COVID-19. Assay used: immunoSEQ multiplex PCR; TCRdb lists only in-frame clones, some missing. The data show about 85,000 clones, with 79% seen just once and approximately 11% held by the top ten. Sample: peripheral blood. The receptors come from a man aged 65 to 85 with acute or convalescent COVID-19.

The DNA for the CDR3 is TGTGCCAGCAGCCCTCCCCGCGACAGCAGGGAGACCCAGTACTTC. Translation: CASSPPRDSRETQYF. The chain is built from TRBV11-2 and TRBJ2-5; a weak D match, TRBD1 (5 bases). Germline V gene sequence: CDR1 SGHAT, CDR2 FQNNGV. V was shortened by 5 bases and J by 5 bases, with 18 bases between the two germline ends. This CDR3 comprises 15 residues.

This rearrangement joins TRBV7-3 to TRBJ1-6, with D uncertain. The ends were cut back, 3 bases at V and 0 bases at J, with 6 bases in the middle. Per germline, CDR1 SGHTA and CDR2 FQGTGA. The CDR3 contains 15 residues. CDR3 nucleotide sequence: TGTGCCAGCAGCTTTAGACACTCCTATAATTCACCCCTCCACTTT. The encoded protein is CASSFRHSYNSPLHF.

V usage is TRBV10-3 and J usage is TRBJ1-5; 8 bases align to TRBD1. Germline CDR1 and CDR2: ENHRY and SYGVKD. The CDR3 totals 17 residues. The trim removed 4 bases at V and 6 bases at J, leaving 14 bases unmatched. The DNA of the CDR3 is TGTGCCATCAGTGGGTGGGAGGTGACAGGGGTTGTTCAGCCCCAGCATTTT. Translating gives CAISGWEVTGVVQPQHF.

This sequence joins TRBV7-3 and TRBJ2-1; D is unresolved. Deletions cut 2 bases from V and 6 bases from J, with 8 bases between. Germline-derived CDR1 and CDR2 are SGHTA and FQGTGA. CDR3 size: 13 residues. This chain's CDR3 is CASSLRGSNEQFF. The CDR3 DNA follows: TGTGCCAGCAGCTTACGAGGTTCCAATGAGCAGTTCTTC.

The chain is built from TRBV2 and TRBJ2-7; 7 bases are shared with TRBD2. The germline gives CDR1 SNHLY, CDR2 FYNNEI. V lost 11 bases and J lost 3; bases outside the gene matches: 4. The CDR3 loop spans 11 amino acids. The CDR3 bases are TGTGCCCTGGGGGGGGGCTACGAGCAGTACTTC. It translates to CALGGGYEQYF.

The chain links TRBV19 to TRBJ1-5, with 8 bases matching TRBD1. This CDR3 spans 14 amino acids. The germline CDR1 and CDR2 sequences are LNHDA and SQIVND (reference sequence). The V segment lost 7 bases and the J segment 2 bases; nucleotides outside the gene matches: 4. The CDR3 loop reads CASTAGGGNQPQHF. The DNA of the CDR3 is TGTGCCAGTACCGCAGGGGGCGGCAATCAGCCCCAGCATTTT.

The chain carries TRBV12-2 and TRBJ2-1; the D call TRBD2 from the table was never checked on the DNA. TRBV12-2 is a recognized pseudogene. The CDR3 has 14 residues. Here the CDR3 reads CASRLARVGNEQFF. The CDR3 DNA reads TGTGCAAGTCGCTTAGCGAGGGTCGGCAATGAGCAGTTCTTC.

V is TRBV20-1 and J is TRBJ1-2; D is unclear. Germline V CDR1 and CDR2: DFQATT, SNEGSKA (reference sequence). This CDR3 is built from 11 residues. V lost 5 bases, J lost 8 bases, and 12 bases lay in between. The CDR3 loop reads CSAWWSGGYTF. The CDR3 nucleotides are TGCAGTGCTTGGTGGAGTGGGGGCTACACCTTC.

The chain joins TRBV5-1 to TRBJ2-2; TRBD2 might be the D (5 bases). Germline V gene sequence: CDR1 SGHRS, CDR2 YFSETQ. V dropped 4 bases and J dropped 6 bases, with 10 bases sitting between them. CDR3 length: 13 residues. As DNA, the CDR3 is TGCGCCAGCAGCACTGACGGGGCCGGGGAGCTGTTTTTT. Protein: CASSTDGAGELFF.

The V gene is TRBV29-1, the J gene TRBJ1-1; weak D call: TRBD1 (6 bases). Germline CDR1 SQVTM, CDR2 ANQGSEA. V shed 3 bases and J shed 3 bases, with 8 bases lying between them. The CDR3 extends over 12 amino acids. CDR3 protein: CSVDTGYTEAFF. CDR3 nucleotides: TGCAGCGTTGACACAGGGTACACTGAAGCTTTCTTT.

This sequence joins TRBV5-5 and TRBJ2-7; TRBD1 matches 9 bases. V gave up 6 bases and J gave up 4 bases; unmatched junction bases: 8. Germline V lookup: CDR1 SGHKS, CDR2 YYEKEE (reference sequence). This CDR3 is built from 14 residues. The CDR3 here is CASTPGQGGYEQYF. The DNA of the CDR3 is TGTGCCAGCACCCCGGGACAGGGAGGATACGAGCAGTACTTC.

The V and J genes are TRBV5-1 and TRBJ2-6; maybe TRBD2 (5 bases). The CDR3 extends over 16 amino acids. The V gene lost 1 base and the J gene lost 0 bases, with 8 bases spanning the gap. The germline V gene encodes CDR1 SGHRS and CDR2 YFSETQ. The CDR3 DNA reads as TGCGCCAGCAGCTTGCCGGAGGACTCTGGGGCCAACGTCCTGACTTTC. Its protein product is CASSLPEDSGANVLTF.

The chain links TRBV12-2 to TRBJ2-3; the table's D call, TRBD2, has no DNA check behind it. TRBV12-2 counts as a pseudogene. This CDR3 comprises 18 residues. The CDR3 DNA reads as TGTGCAAGTCGCTCGCTTCGCCCGCGGGGGGGCCGAACAGATACGCAGTATTTT. Protein sequence: CASRSLRPRGGRTDTQYF.

This clone was detected only a few times. The rearrangement joins TRBV20-1 to TRBJ2-5, with D tentatively TRBD2 (5 bases). This CDR3 has 11 residues. The germline V and J ends were trimmed by 3 bases and 9 bases, with 11 bases remaining between them. CDR1 is DFQATT, CDR2 SNEGSKA, per germline (reference sequence). The CDR3 region has the DNA TGCAGTGCTAGGGAAACTAGAGCCCAGTACTTC. Encoded protein: CSARETRAQYF.